Included here is one T cell receptor beta chain sequence, with context. Its matching antigen is unknown. Because the CDR3 is missing its conserved closing phenylalanine or tryptophan, this is likely a read error. RNA was extracted from bulk tissue without any cell sorting. This specimen belongs to a study of tumor and adjacent non-tumor tissue in lung cancer. Across the whole study: The cohort had about a dozen adenocarcinoma, a couple of squamous cell and 1 small cell patients.

Study-wide findings and caveats: Compared with tumor, normal lung showed significantly lower TCR diversity.

CDR3 length: 14 amino acids. CDR1 is SEHNR, CDR2 FQNEAQ, per germline (reference sequence). TCRbeta libraries were built with three rounds of nested PCR, modified from ARM-PCR. A single record per CDR3 protein comes from TCRdb applying MiXCR to the multiplex PCR reads. Among tens of thousands of distinct CDR3 sequences listed, over 75% were seen once. The source of this sequence is a woman aged 45-60 years with non-small cell lung cancer. The chain has TRBV7-9 and TRBJ2-2; D gene ambiguous. The sequenced material came from lung tumor tissue. As DNA, the CDR3 is TGTGCCTGCAGTTATGGACGGAACACCGGGGAGCTGTTTGTT. This gives the protein CACSYGRNTGELFV.